These 2 T cell receptor beta chains came from one sample sequenced in a study of cytomegalovirus exposure and HLA in healthy donors. Assay: immunoSEQ multiplex PCR; the TCRdb copy retains only in-frame clones and omits some. The table records about 78,000 clones, 90% to 97% of them present only once. The material sequenced was PBMCs. Receptors originate from a man between 18 and 29 years old in good health and CMV-seropositive.

V gene TRBV19 combines with J gene TRBJ2-2; 12 nucleotides line up with TRBD1. Germline V gives CDR1 LNHDA, CDR2 SQIVND (reference sequence). Trimming at V came to 6 bases and at J to 5 bases, leaving 4 bases not matched to a gene. The CDR3 has 15 amino acids. CDR3 in amino acids: CASSPGQGATGELFF. The CDR3 nucleotides are TGTGCCAGTAGCCCGGGACAGGGGGCTACCGGGGAGCTGTTTTTT.

This clone has just one count. The rearrangement joins TRBV27 to TRBJ1-5; 7 nucleotides align to TRBD1. Germline CDR1 MNHEY, CDR2 SMNVEV (reference sequence). V gave up 9 bases and J gave up 7 bases; unmatched junction bases: 12. This CDR3 comprises 14 residues. The CDR3 nucleotides read TGTGCCAGTGACAGGGTTCGGGACCCACAGCCCCAGCATTTT. It codes for CASDRVRDPQPQHF.